This T cell receptor beta chain originates from a study of blood T cell repertoires in COVID-19. Two consecutive negative NP/OP PCR tests, clearance, or resolved symptoms defined Cohort 3 recovery. Sequencing used immunoSEQ multiplex PCR; TCRdb keeps in-frame clones, though not all of them. The data hold over 250,000 clones, with around 89% observed a single time. J gave up 6 bases and V 5 bases, and 22 bases lay outside the gene matches. The CDR3 is 18 amino acids. The germline V gene has CDR1 SQVTM and CDR2 ANQGSEA. This receptor was identified in a middle-aged man who had recovered from COVID-19. Sequencing input: PBMCs or T cells enriched from blood (not recorded which). This rearrangement joins TRBV29-1 to TRBJ2-1; the match to TRBD2 covers 7 bases. The CDR3 DNA reads as TGCAGCGTTAAGTGGAGCACTGGGAGGGGAGGCCGTAGCAATGAGCAGTTCTTC. This codes for CSVKWSTGRGGRSNEQFF.